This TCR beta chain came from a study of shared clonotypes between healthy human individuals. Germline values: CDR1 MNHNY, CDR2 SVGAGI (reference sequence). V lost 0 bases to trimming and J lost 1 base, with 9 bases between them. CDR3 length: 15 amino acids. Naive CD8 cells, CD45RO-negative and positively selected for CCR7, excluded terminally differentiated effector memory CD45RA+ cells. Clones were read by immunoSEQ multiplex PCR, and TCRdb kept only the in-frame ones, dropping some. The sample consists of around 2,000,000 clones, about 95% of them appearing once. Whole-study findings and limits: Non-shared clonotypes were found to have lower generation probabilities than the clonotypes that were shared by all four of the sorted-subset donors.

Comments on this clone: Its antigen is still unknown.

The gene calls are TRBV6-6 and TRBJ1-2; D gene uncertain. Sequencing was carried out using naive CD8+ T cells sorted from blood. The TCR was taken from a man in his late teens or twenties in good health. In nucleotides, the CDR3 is TGTGCCAGCAGTTACTCGAGAGTTAATAACTATGGCTACACCTTC. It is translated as CASSYSRVNNYGYTF.